These 15 T cell receptor beta chains were sequenced from one sample in a study of T cells after yellow fever vaccination (dated by TCRdb to 2018 to 2020). Libraries were constructed by 5' RACE. The sample was run on an Illumina NovaSeq 6000. TCRdb reprocessing: public reads trimmed at Q25 with fastp, clones called with MiXCR, in-frame beta chains kept. CDR3 protein duplicates are merged, each entry listing the most common genes and DNA. Recorded for this sample are roughly 330,000 distinct CDR3 sequences; almost 4% of them occurred a single time. 24% of the sample lies in the top ten. The treatment or condition label, as the study defines it: live attenuated yellow fever vaccine strain. Source: PBMCs, taken 5 days after the yellow fever booster vaccination. These receptors all stem from a man between 18 and 35 years old who received the YFV17D yellow fever vaccine.

The chain carries TRBV12-3 or TRBV12-4 and TRBJ1-6; D not resolved. This CDR3 is built from 14 residues. Trimming left V 3 bases short and J 3 bases short, with 6 bases between. CDR3 sequence reads: CASSFDNYNSPLHF. DNA of the CDR3: TGTGCCAGCAGTTTCGATAACTATAATTCACCCCTCCACTTT.

This clonotype was counted only a few times. The chain combines TRBV4-3 with TRBJ2-7; D gene uncertain. Germline CDR1 reads LGHNA; CDR2 reads YSLEER. V lost 3 bases to trimming and J lost 4 bases, with 10 bases between them. The CDR3 has 13 amino acids. The CDR3 region is CASSHRLSYEQYF. In DNA form, the CDR3 reads TGCGCCAGCAGCCACCGACTGAGTTACGAGCAGTACTTC.

Of note for this clonotype: A single base separates this from a much larger clone, so it may be a read error. V and J are TRBV7-9 and TRBJ1-1; weak D call: TRBD1 (6 bases). Per germline, CDR1 SEHNR and CDR2 FQNEAQ (reference sequence). This CDR3 contains 15 residues. The germline V and J ends were trimmed by 3 bases and 4 bases, with 15 bases remaining between them. Written as DNA, the CDR3 is TGTGCCAGCAGCTTTCAGGGGACCCTGAGCACTGAAGCTTTCTTT. Translation: CASSFQGTLSTEAFF.

Turning to this clonotype: At one end the junction does not follow the germline gene, possibly because of a read error. The V call is TRBV7-7, the J call TRBJ2-5; D is possibly TRBD1 (6 bases). Germline CDR1 and CDR2: SSHAT and FNYEAQ (reference sequence). The CDR3 is 13 amino acids. CDR3 residues: CASSLVIGGTQYF. CDR3 nucleotide sequence: TGTGCTAGCAGCTTAGTGATAGGGGGGACCCAGTACTTC.

This clonotype was observed many times. The chain links TRBV18 to TRBJ2-5; TRBD2 matches at 7 bases. J was trimmed by 4 bases and V by 5 bases; bases with no gene match: 4. The CDR3 has 13 amino acids. CDR1 is KGHSH and CDR2 is LQKENI in the germline V gene. In nucleotides, the CDR3 is TGTGCCAGCTCATCTTCGGGGGGAGAGACCCAGTACTTC. This sequence encodes CASSSSGGETQYF.

This clonotype has ten or more counts. V is TRBV5-1 and J is TRBJ2-3, with D unclear. Between the trimmed V and J ends, which lost 5 bases and 6 bases, there was a span of 10 bases. Germline assignment: CDR1 SGHRS and CDR2 YFSETQ. This CDR3 contains 12 residues. The CDR3 spells CASRADADTQYF. CDR3 DNA: TGCGCCAGCAGGGCTGATGCGGATACGCAGTATTTT.

This chain joins TRBV6-6 and TRBJ1-6; D not certain. The CDR3 has 16 amino acids. CDR1 is MNHNY, CDR2 SVGAGI, per germline (reference sequence). Trimming shortened V by 2 bases and J by 0 bases, and 8 bases separated the two germline ends. For the CDR3, the DNA is TGTGCCAGCAGTTACCGGCCAAGCTCCTATAATTCACCCCTCCACTTT. This codes for CASSYRPSSYNSPLHF.

This clonotype was found many times. V and J are TRBV11-2 and TRBJ2-7; a weak D match, TRBD1 (6 bases). V was clipped by 5 bases and J by 6 bases, with 11 bases between them. The CDR3 spans 12 residues. In germline, CDR1 is SGHAT, CDR2 FQNNGV. The CDR3 DNA is TGTGCCAGCAGCCCGGACAGTCTCGAGCAGTACGTC. Its protein product is CASSPDSLEQYV.

This clonotype came up many times. This chain uses TRBV5-1 with TRBJ2-3; possibly TRBD1 for D (6 bases). Germline CDR1 is SGHRS and CDR2 is YFSETQ. This CDR3 spans 18 amino acids. V lost 4 bases and J lost 8, with 29 bases in between. The CDR3 coding sequence is TGCGCCAGCAGCCCCTCAGGGTCAGGGGAAGGATGGCTCCGTACGCAGTATTTT. As protein: CASSPSGSGEGWLRTQYF.

This clonotype was recorded many times. The J gene is TRBJ2-3, the V gene TRBV7-2; tentatively, D is TRBD2 (6 bases). Germline V lookup: CDR1 SGHTA, CDR2 FQGNSA. The CDR3 is made up of 15 amino acids. Deletions cut 5 bases from V and 7 bases from J, with 19 bases between. CDR3 amino acids: CASSRDSRYAYTQYF. The CDR3 DNA follows: TGTGCCAGCAGCCGGGACTCCCGCTACGCGTATACGCAGTATTTT.

This chain connects TRBV20-1 to TRBJ1-2, with 10 positions matching TRBD1. V dropped 0 bases and J dropped 2; count of bases not matched to a gene: 3. This CDR3 has 15 residues. Germline CDR1 and CDR2: DFQATT and SNEGSKA (reference sequence). The CDR3 spells CSARDLDRGNYGYTF. CDR3 sequence (DNA): TGCAGTGCTAGAGATCTGGACAGGGGGAACTATGGCTACACCTTC.

This clonotype was observed at least ten times. This chain joins TRBV18 and TRBJ1-5, with D hard to call. Germline-derived CDR1 and CDR2 are KGHSH and LQKENI. The CDR3 consists of 15 residues. Trimming shortened V by 3 bases and J by 1 base, and 10 bases separated the two germline ends. The DNA for the CDR3 is TGTGCCAGCTCACCGTCGGTGAACAGCAATCAGCCCCAGCATTTT. It yields the protein CASSPSVNSNQPQHF.

This clonotype was counted between two and nine times. This rearrangement joins TRBV12-3 or TRBV12-4 to TRBJ2-1; TRBD1 aligns across 8 bases. The V and J ends lost 7 bases and 7 bases, in that order; junction bases with no gene match: 6. This CDR3 is built from 13 residues. The CDR3 bases are TGTGCCAGCACCCAGACAGGGGTGAATGAGCAGTTCTTC. Translated: CASTQTGVNEQFF.

This sequence joins TRBV4-3 and TRBJ2-6; tentative D call: TRBD1 (6 bases). V dropped 0 bases and J dropped 0 bases, with 12 bases sitting between them. This CDR3 has 18 residues. Germline loops: CDR1 LGHNA, CDR2 YSLEER. This CDR3 reads CASSQDGQPISGANVLTF. Here the CDR3 DNA reads TGCGCCAGCAGCCAAGACGGACAGCCGATCTCTGGGGCCAACGTCCTGACTTTC.

This clonotype was seen a handful of times. In nucleotides, the CDR3 is TGCGCCAGCAGCCCTACCCTAAGGACAGGGGGCGCAGATACGCAGTATTTT. This encodes CASSPTLRTGGADTQYF. V is TRBV5-1 and J is TRBJ2-3; 11 bases align to TRBD1. Per the germline V gene, CDR1 is SGHRS and CDR2 is YFSETQ. V lost 4 bases and J lost 4; bases outside the gene matches: 11. This CDR3 contains 17 residues.